This T cell receptor beta chain was profiled in a study of OX40 agonist ivuxolimab in advanced cancers. The CDR3 consists of 8 residues. Germline V lookup: CDR1 LNHDA, CDR2 SQIVND (reference sequence). A word on this clone: Its antigen remains unknown.

Notes on the study in general: What antigens the expanded peripheral T cells recognized was never established.

The protocol was immunoSEQ multiplex PCR, while the TCRdb copy is restricted to in-frame clones and leaves out a portion. The table includes tens of thousands of clones, 85% to 90% detected once. Cycle 7 day 1, cycle 4 day 1, and baseline were the timepoints at which blood was sampled. The sequence was obtained from an adult with an advanced solid tumor such as melanoma, head and neck, liver or kidney cancer. The sample was CD4+ or CD8+ T cells sorted from blood, taken in a trial of the OX40 agonist ivuxolimab. The rearrangement links TRBV19 to TRBJ1-5; D call uncertain. CDR3 nucleotide sequence: TGTTTTATATGGGCCCAGCATTTT. Translating gives CFIWAQHF.